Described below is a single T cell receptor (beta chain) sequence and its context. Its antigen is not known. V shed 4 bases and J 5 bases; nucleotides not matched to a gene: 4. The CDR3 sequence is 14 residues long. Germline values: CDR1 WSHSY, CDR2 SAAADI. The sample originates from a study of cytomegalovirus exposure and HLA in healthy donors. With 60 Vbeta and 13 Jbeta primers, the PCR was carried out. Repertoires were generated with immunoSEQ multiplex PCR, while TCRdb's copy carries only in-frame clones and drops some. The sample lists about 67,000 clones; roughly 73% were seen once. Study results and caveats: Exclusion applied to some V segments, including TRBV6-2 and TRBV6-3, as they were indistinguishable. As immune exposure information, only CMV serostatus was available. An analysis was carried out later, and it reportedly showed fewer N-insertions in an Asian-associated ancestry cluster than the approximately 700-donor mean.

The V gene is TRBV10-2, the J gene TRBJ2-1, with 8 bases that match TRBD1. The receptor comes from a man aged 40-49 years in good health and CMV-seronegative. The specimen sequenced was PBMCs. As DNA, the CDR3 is TGCGCCAGCAGTGGACAGGGGTTAAACAATGAGCAGTTCTTC. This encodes CASSGQGLNNEQFF.